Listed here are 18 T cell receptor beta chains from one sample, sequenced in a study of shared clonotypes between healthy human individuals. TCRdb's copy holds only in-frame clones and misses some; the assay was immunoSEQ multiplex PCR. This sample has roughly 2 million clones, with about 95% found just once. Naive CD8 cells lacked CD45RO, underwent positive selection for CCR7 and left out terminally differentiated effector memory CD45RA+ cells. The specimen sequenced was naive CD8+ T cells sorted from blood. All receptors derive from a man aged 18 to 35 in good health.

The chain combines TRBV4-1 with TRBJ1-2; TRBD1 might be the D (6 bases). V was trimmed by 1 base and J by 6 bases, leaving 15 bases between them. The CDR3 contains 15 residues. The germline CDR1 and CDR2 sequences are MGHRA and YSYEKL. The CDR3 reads CASSQVPRGADGYTF. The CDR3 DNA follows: TGCGCCAGCAGCCAAGTCCCCAGGGGAGCAGATGGCTACACCTTC.

The CDR3 protein is CASSLGSGYNTGELFF. In DNA, the CDR3 is TGTGCCAGCAGCTTAGGTTCCGGGTACAACACCGGGGAGCTGTTTTTT. This chain links TRBV7-9 with TRBJ2-2; D is undetermined. This CDR3 comprises 16 residues. Germline CDR1 is SEHNR and CDR2 is FQNEAQ (reference sequence). Trimming took 1 base from V and 2 from J, leaving 11 bases between them.

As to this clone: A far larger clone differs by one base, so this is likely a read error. The CDR3 bases are TGTGCCAGCAGCTTCGGGTCGTTCACTGAAGCTTTCTTT. Translation: CASSFGSFTEAFF. The chain is built from TRBV11-1 and TRBJ1-1, with unresolved D. Trimming left V 3 bases short and J 4 bases short, with 9 bases between. Germline values: CDR1 SGHAT, CDR2 FQDESV (reference sequence). The CDR3 runs 13 residues.

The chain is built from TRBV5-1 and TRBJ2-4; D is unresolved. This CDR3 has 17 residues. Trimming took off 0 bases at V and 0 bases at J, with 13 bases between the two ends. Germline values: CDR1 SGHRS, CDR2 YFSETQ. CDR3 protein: CASSLEGGPLAKNIQYF. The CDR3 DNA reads TGCGCCAGCAGCTTGGAAGGCGGACCATTAGCCAAAAACATTCAGTACTTC. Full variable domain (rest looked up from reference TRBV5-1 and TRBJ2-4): KAGVTQTPRYLIKTRGQQVTLSCSPISGHRSVSWYQQTPGQGLQFLFEYFSETQRNKGNFPGRFSGRQFSNSRSEMNVSTLELGDSALYLCASSLEGGPLAKNIQYFGAGTRLSVL.

CDR3 sequence reads: CASTPGAGSTDTQYF. CDR3 in DNA: TGTGCCAGCACCCCGGGGGCGGGTAGCACAGATACGCAGTATTTT. The rearrangement links TRBV7-8 to TRBJ2-3, with D perhaps matching TRBD1 or TRBD2 (6 bases each). Germline CDR1 is SGHVS and CDR2 is FQNEAQ. V shed 7 bases and J shed 0 bases, with 14 bases lying between them. The CDR3 contains 15 residues. Based on the CDR3 plus reference TRBV7-8 and TRBJ2-3, the full variable domain is GAGVSQSPRYKVAKRGQDVALRCDPISGHVSLFWYQQALGQGPEFLTYFQNEAQLDKSGLPSDRFFAERPEGSVSTLKIQRTQQEDSAVYLCASTPGAGSTDTQYFGPGTRLTVL.

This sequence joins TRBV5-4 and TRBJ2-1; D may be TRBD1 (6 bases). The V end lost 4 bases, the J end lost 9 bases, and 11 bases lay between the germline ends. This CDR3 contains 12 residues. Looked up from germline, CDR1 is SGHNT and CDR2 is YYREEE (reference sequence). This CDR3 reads CASSPTGSEQFF. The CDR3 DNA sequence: TGTGCCAGCAGCCCGACAGGCAGTGAGCAGTTCTTC.

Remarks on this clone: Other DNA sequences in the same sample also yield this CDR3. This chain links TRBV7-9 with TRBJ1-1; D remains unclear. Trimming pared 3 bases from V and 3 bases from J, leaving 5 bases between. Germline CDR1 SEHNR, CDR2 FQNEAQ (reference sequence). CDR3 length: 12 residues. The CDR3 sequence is CASSLEYTEAFF. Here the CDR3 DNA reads TGTGCCAGCAGCTTGGAGTACACTGAAGCTTTCTTT.

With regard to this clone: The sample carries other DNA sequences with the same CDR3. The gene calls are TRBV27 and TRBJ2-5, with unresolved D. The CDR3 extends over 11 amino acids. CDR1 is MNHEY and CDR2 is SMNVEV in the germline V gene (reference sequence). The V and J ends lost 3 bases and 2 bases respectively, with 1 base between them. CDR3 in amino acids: CASSLQETQYF. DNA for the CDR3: TGTGCCAGCAGTTTGCAAGAGACCCAGTACTTC.

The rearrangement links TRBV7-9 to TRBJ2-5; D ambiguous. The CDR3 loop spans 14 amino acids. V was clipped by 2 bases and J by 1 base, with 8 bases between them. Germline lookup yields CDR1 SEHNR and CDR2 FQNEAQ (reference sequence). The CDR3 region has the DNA TGTGCCAGCAGCTTACTCCAGAGCCAAGAGACCCAGTACTTC. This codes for CASSLLQSQETQYF.

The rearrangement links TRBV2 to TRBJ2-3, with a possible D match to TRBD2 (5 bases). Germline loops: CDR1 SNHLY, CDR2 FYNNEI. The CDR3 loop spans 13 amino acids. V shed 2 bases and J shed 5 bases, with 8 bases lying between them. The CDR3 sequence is CASSELARDTQYF. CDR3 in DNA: TGTGCCAGCAGTGAACTAGCAAGAGATACGCAGTATTTT.

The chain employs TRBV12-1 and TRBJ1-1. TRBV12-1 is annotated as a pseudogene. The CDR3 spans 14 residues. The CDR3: CASSWTAMDTEAFF. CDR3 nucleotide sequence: TGTGCCAGCAGCTGGACCGCAATGGACACTGAAGCTTTCTTT.

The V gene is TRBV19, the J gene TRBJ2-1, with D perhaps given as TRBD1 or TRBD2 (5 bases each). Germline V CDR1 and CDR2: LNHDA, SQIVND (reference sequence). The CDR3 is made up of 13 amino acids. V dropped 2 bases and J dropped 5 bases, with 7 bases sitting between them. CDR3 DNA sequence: TGTGCCAGTAGTATAATGGGGGACAATGAGCAGTTCTTC. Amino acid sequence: CASSIMGDNEQFF.

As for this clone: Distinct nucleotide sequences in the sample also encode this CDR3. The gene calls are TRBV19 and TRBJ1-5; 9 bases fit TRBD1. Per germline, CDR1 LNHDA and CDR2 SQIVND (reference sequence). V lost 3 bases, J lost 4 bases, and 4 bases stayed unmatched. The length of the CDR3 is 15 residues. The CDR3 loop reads CASSITGTGNQPQHF. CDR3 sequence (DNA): TGTGCCAGTAGTATCACCGGGACAGGGAATCAGCCCCAGCATTTT. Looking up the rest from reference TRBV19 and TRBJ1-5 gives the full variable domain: DGGITQSPKYLFRKEGQNVTLSCEQNLNHDAMYWYRQDPGQGLRLIYYSQIVNDFQKGDIAEGYSVSREKKESFPLTVTSAQKNPTAFYLCASSITGTGNQPQHFGDGTRLSIL.

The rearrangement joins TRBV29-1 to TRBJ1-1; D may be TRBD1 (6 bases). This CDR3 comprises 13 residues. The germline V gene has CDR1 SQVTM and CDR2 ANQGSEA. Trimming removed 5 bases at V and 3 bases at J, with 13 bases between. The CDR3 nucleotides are TGCAGCGTTCCGGGGGGGGCTGACACTGAAGCTTTCTTT. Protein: CSVPGGADTEAFF.

CDR3 bases: TGTGCCAGCAGCTCCCCCGAGGGTTGGAACACTGAAGCTTTCTTT. This sequence encodes CASSSPEGWNTEAFF. The chain joins TRBV7-8 to TRBJ1-1; no firm D call. The CDR3 covers 15 residues. The germline V and J ends were trimmed by 4 bases and 1 base, with 13 bases remaining between them. Germline V gene data show CDR1 as SGHVS and CDR2 as FQNEAQ.

The CDR3 DNA reads TGTGCCAGCAGCCCCCCGTTCGGAACAGAACGCTATGGCTACACCTTC. Its protein product is CASSPPFGTERYGYTF. The gene calls are TRBV11-2 and TRBJ1-2; no clear D. Germline V CDR1 and CDR2: SGHAT, FQNNGV. The CDR3 is 16 residues long. The V and J ends lost 5 bases and 4 bases respectively, with 20 bases between them.

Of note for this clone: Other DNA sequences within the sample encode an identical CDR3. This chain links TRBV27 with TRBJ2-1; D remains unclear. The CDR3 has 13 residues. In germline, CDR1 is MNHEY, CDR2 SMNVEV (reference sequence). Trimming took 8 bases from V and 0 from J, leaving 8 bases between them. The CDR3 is CASGYSSYNEQFF. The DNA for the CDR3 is TGTGCCAGCGGATATAGCTCCTACAATGAGCAGTTCTTC.

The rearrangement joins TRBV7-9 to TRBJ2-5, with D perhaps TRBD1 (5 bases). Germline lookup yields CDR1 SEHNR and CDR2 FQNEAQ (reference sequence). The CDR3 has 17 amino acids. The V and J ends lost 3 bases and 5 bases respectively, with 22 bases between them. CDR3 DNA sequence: TGTGCCAGCAGCTTTGCCCCCAACGCAGGGAAGTCGGAGACCCAGTACTTC. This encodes CASSFAPNAGKSETQYF.